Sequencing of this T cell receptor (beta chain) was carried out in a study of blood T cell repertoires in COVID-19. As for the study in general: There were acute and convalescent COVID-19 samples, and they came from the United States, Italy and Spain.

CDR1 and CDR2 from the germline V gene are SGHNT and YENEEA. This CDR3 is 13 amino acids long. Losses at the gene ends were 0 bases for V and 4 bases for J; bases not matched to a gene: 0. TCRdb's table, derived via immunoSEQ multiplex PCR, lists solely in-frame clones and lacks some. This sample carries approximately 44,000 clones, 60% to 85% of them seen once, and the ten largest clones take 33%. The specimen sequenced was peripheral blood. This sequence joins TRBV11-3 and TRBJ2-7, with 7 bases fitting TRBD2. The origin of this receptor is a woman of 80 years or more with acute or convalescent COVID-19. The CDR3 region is CASSLDSGYEQYF. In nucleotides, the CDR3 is TGTGCCAGCAGCTTAGATAGCGGGTACGAGCAGTACTTC.